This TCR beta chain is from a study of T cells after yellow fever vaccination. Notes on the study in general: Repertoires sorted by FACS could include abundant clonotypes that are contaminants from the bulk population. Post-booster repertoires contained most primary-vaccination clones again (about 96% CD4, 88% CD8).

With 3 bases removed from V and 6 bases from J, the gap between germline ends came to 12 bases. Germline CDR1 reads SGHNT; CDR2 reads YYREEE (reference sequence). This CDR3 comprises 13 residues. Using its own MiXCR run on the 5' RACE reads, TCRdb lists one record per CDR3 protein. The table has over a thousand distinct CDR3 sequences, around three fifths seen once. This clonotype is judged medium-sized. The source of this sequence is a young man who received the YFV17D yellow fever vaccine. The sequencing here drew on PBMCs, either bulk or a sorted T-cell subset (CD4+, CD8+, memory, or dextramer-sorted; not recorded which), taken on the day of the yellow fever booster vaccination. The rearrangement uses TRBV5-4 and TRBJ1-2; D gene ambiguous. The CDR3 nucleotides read TGTGCCAGCAGCTCCACCTTAATGGATGGCTACACCTTC. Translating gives CASSSTLMDGYTF.